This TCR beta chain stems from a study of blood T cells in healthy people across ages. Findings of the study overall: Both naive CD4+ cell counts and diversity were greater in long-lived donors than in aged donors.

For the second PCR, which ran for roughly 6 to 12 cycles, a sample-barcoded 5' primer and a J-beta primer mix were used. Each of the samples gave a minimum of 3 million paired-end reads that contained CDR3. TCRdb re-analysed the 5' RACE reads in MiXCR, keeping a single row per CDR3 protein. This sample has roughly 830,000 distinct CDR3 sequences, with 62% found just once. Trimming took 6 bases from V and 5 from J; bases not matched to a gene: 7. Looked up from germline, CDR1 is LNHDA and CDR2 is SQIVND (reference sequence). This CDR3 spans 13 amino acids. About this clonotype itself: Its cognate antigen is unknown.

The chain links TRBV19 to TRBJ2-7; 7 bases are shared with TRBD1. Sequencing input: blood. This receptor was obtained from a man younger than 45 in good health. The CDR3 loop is CASRRTGTHEQYF. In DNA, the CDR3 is TGTGCCAGTAGAAGGACAGGAACACACGAGCAGTACTTC.